This T cell receptor (beta chain) was retrieved from a study of PD-1 blockade in classical Hodgkin lymphoma. Across the whole study: Patients were administered nivolumab (3 mg/kg intravenously) every 2 weeks.

The CDR3 is 16 amino acids. The germline V gene encodes CDR1 SGHTA and CDR2 FQGNSA. V gave up 1 base and J gave up 6 bases; unmatched junction bases: 9. This clone was detected a few times. Antigen: not known. Measured with immunoSEQ multiplex PCR; TCRdb has only the in-frame clones, and not every one. The top ten clones hold 2.5% to 3.5% of a sample with 35,000 to 55,000 clones, roughly 72% of them seen once. Study results and limitations: Lower baseline TCR diversity was reported for newly diagnosed patients than for healthy donors.

Following autologous stem cell transplantation, relapse occurred in every patient, and exposure to brentuximab vedotin varied. Complete response, partial response or progressive disease constituted the best responses recorded. The TCR originated in a human donor with classical Hodgkin lymphoma. The rearrangement uses TRBV7-2 and TRBJ2-3; 8 bases are shared with TRBD2. The sample here was peripheral blood mononuclear cells (PBMCs), taken before the second cycle of nivolumab. The CDR3 bases are TGTGCCAGCAGCTTAGTGCGGGGGGTCTCCTCCGATACGCAGTATTTT. Residues: CASSLVRGVSSDTQYF.